This T cell receptor (beta chain) was captured by sequencing in a study of OX40 agonist ivuxolimab in advanced cancers. Study-wide context: Ivuxolimab was an agonistic, fully human IgG2 monoclonal antibody directed against OX40 (CD134), a costimulatory receptor. Partial responses occurred in three dose-escalation patients, of whom one had hepatocellular carcinoma and two had cutaneous melanoma. Among the roughly 50 dose-escalation patients, about 20 had hepatocellular carcinoma, about 15 melanoma, 9 renal cell carcinoma and 9 head and neck cancer. The paper describes the monotherapy dose-escalation part (N of about 52 patients) of the phase I trial of ivuxolimab. In the dose-escalation cohort, 70% to 85% of patients were male, and the mean age was roughly 60 years with a range of roughly 20 to 80. Patients were allowed to have had prior anti-PD-1, anti-PD-L1 or anti-CTLA-4 therapy, and approximately 40% of the dose-escalation patients had been treated with checkpoint inhibitors. The point of sequencing TCRbeta in the periphery was to test whether ivuxolimab changed TCR sequence diversity and drove clonal T-cell expansion. Intravenous ivuxolimab was administered to patients every 2 weeks at six dose levels: 0.01, 0.1, 0.3, 1.5, 3 and 10 mg/kg. Overall study results and their limits: Clonal expansion of both CD4+ and CD8+ blood T cells was observed from baseline to week 6 at doses 0.1 to 3.0 mg/kg. Which antigens the clonally expanded peripheral T cells were specific for was not determined. In partial responders in the 0.1-3.0 mg/kg groups, normalized peripheral clonal expansion was found to be among the lowest, especially among CD8+ T cells. Low levels of normalized T-cell clonal expansion were also shown by some nonresponding patients. After ivuxolimab, expanded clones were on average more numerous among CD8+ T cells than among CD4+ T cells.

With regard to this clone: Its antigen has not been determined. Base-call qualities are not available, and no considerably larger clone is one nucleotide away. The sample carries other DNA sequences with the same CDR3.

The trial excluded patients who had a history of autoimmune disease or were on systemic immunosuppression. Peripheral blood for TCR sequencing was collected from all dose cohorts at baseline, on cycle 4 day 1, and on cycle 7 day 1. The samples were drawn from a first-in-human, open-label, multicenter phase I dose-escalation trial of ivuxolimab. The trial enrolled adults with locally advanced or metastatic head and neck squamous cell, hepatocellular, melanoma or renal cell carcinoma. Before TCR sequencing, CD4+ T cells and CD8+ T cells from peripheral blood were sorted into separate populations. To sequence the TCRbeta CDR3 region, genomic DNA was isolated from the sorted cells. The immunoSEQ Assay was used for sequencing of TCRbeta CDR3 regions. TCRdb took over this immuneACCESS table, retaining in-frame rearrangements with V and J assigned. Such tables are incomplete; in checked studies, under half of the missing clones stem from an unresolved V gene, and the remainder is unexplained. This sample is represented by tens of thousands of clones; nearly 85% of them were singletons. The leading ten clones occupy around a fifth of the sample.

The junction carries 4 bases between V and J, which are trimmed by 0 bases and 9 bases respectively. The CDR3 starts with the cysteine, ends with the phenylalanine, and has 11 residues. The retained sequence is limited to the CDR3, 33 bases, with the frame set at the first base. The germline V gene yields SGHDT for CDR1 and YYEEEE for CDR2. The sequence derives from an adult with an advanced solid tumor such as melanoma, head and neck, liver or kidney cancer. The sequence is built from TRBV5-6 and TRBJ2-1; no confident D gene assignment can be made. Sample: CD4+ or CD8+ T cells sorted from blood, taken in a trial of the OX40 agonist ivuxolimab. The DNA sequence reads TGTGCCAGCAGCTTGGGGGTTGAGCAGTTCTTC. Its translation reads: CASSLGVEQFF.